The 14 T cell receptor beta chains below come from one sample, sequenced in a study of monozygotic twins with cystic fibrosis. Profiled with immunoSEQ multiplex PCR; TCRdb holds only in-frame clones, not every one. Of around 30,000 clones listed, about nine tenths are singletons. The sample consisted of blood. These receptors all stem from a girl aged 2-10 years with cystic fibrosis.

The chain links TRBV1 to TRBJ2-1; the D call in the table, TRBD2, was not verified against the DNA. TRBV1 represents a pseudogene. The length of the CDR3 is 11 residues. The DNA for the CDR3 is TGCACCAGCAGCCGAGGAAATGAGCAGTTCTTC. Protein: CTSSRGNEQFF.

This clone is a singleton in its sample. The rearrangement uses TRBV2 and TRBJ2-1; 10 nucleotides align to TRBD2. CDR1 and CDR2 (germline): SNHLY, FYNNEI. Trimming at V came to 5 bases and at J to 8 bases, leaving 3 bases not matched to a gene. There are 13 residues in the CDR3. CDR3 sequence: CASSLTSGDEQFF. The CDR3 bases are TGTGCCAGCAGTCTAACTAGCGGGGATGAGCAGTTCTTC.

This chain joins TRBV19 and TRBJ2-4; 7 bases are a match to TRBD2. Trimming cost V 7 bases and J 1 base; bases outside gene matches: 10. Germline V CDR1 and CDR2: LNHDA, SQIVND (reference sequence). The CDR3 runs 16 residues. CDR3 nucleotide sequence: TGTGCCAGTACCCTCGGGTGGGGGGGTGCCAAAAACATTCAGTACTTC. This encodes CASTLGWGGAKNIQYF.

This chain joins TRBV6-5 and TRBJ2-3; 10 positions match TRBD2. V dropped 2 bases and J dropped 6; count of bases not matched to a gene: 8. In germline, CDR1 is MNHEY, CDR2 SVGAGI. This CDR3 spans 16 amino acids. The CDR3 DNA is TGTGCCAGCAGTTACAGCCAGCGGGGGGGCCGGGATACGCAGTATTTT. This encodes CASSYSQRGGRDTQYF.

This clone was observed once. The CDR3: CASGKAGNIQYF. In nucleotides, the CDR3 is TGTGCCAGCGGGAAGGCCGGAAACATTCAGTACTTC. This chain links TRBV5-4 with TRBJ2-4; D unresolved. CDR1 is SGHNT, CDR2 YYREEE, per germline (reference sequence). V was cut by 7 bases and J by 6 bases, with 11 bases left in between. The CDR3 sequence is 12 residues long. Variable domain in full (rest from reference TRBV5-4 and TRBJ2-4): ETGVTQSPTHLIKTRGQQVTLRCSSQSGHNTVSWYQQALGQGPQFIFQYYREEENGRGNFPPRFSGLQFPNYSSELNVNALELDDSALYLCASGKAGNIQYFGAGTRLSVL.

V and J are TRBV2 and TRBJ2-7; 10 positions match TRBD1. The CDR3 has 15 amino acids. J was trimmed by 3 bases and V by 4 bases; bases with no gene match: 6. From germline, CDR1 is SNHLY and CDR2 FYNNEI. The CDR3 DNA is TGTGCCAGCAGTGTTCCTCGGACAGGGGGCTACGAGCAGTACTTC. Its protein is CASSVPRTGGYEQYF.

The chain employs TRBV7-8 and TRBJ1-5; no clear D gene. This CDR3 contains 14 residues. V gave up 5 bases and J gave up 4 bases, with 12 bases separating them. Per the germline V gene, CDR1 is SGHVS and CDR2 is FQNEAQ. CDR3: CASSDPTGNQPQHF. The CDR3 nucleotides read TGTGCCAGCAGCGACCCGACCGGGAATCAGCCCCAGCATTTT. Based on the CDR3 plus reference TRBV7-8 and TRBJ1-5, the full variable domain is GAGVSQSPRYKVAKRGQDVALRCDPISGHVSLFWYQQALGQGPEFLTYFQNEAQLDKSGLPSDRFFAERPEGSVSTLKIQRTQQEDSAVYLCASSDPTGNQPQHFGDGTRLSIL.

This chain connects TRBV5-5 to TRBJ1-1; D not resolved. This CDR3 has 12 residues. Trimming removed 1 base from V and 3 bases from J, with 4 bases in between. Germline loops: CDR1 SGHKS, CDR2 YYEKEE (reference sequence). CDR3 in DNA: TGTGCCAGCAGCTTGTTGGACACTGAAGCTTTCTTT. This gives the protein CASSLLDTEAFF.

The V call is TRBV12-2, the J call TRBJ2-3; no check of the table's D call, TRBD1, against the DNA was made. TRBV12-2 is flagged as a pseudogene. This CDR3 is 15 amino acids long. The CDR3 DNA is TGTGCAAGTCGCTTAGCGACAGAAAACACAGATACGCAGTATTTT. Amino acid sequence: CASRLATENTDTQYF.

The chain is built from TRBV5-4 and TRBJ1-6; 7 positions match TRBD1. After removal of 4 bases from V and 4 bases from J, the junction contained 2 bases not matched to a gene. In germline, CDR1 is SGHNT, CDR2 YYREEE (reference sequence). CDR3 length: 14 amino acids. The CDR3 reads CASSRDRYNSPLHF. For the CDR3, the DNA is TGTGCCAGCAGCCGGGACAGATATAATTCACCCCTCCACTTT.

The table lists this clone with a count of one. The rearrangement links TRBV19 to TRBJ1-5; TRBD1 is a possible D gene (6 bases). The CDR3 runs 16 residues. Per the germline V gene, CDR1 is LNHDA and CDR2 is SQIVND (reference sequence). The ends were cut back, 8 bases at V and 1 base at J, with 18 bases in the middle. CDR3: CASSTRGGKSNQPQHF. CDR3 nucleotides: TGTGCCAGTTCTACAAGGGGGGGGAAAAGCAATCAGCCCCAGCATTTT.

The rearrangement uses TRBV4-1 and TRBJ2-5; TRBD2 agrees at 12 bases. The ends lost 4 bases at V and 5 bases at J; junction bases unmatched: 5. Germline CDR1 reads MGHRA; CDR2 reads YSYEKL. This CDR3 contains 15 residues. CDR3 loop: CASSLLGLAGETQYF. The CDR3 DNA is TGCGCCAGCAGCCTCCTAGGACTAGCGGGGGAGACCCAGTACTTC.

The chain links TRBV5-1 to TRBJ1-3, with a tentative D call TRBD1 (6 bases). V was shortened by 4 bases and J by 0 bases, with 8 bases between the two germline ends. The V gene's germline CDR1 is SGHRS and CDR2 YFSETQ. There are 14 residues in the CDR3. The CDR3 DNA follows: TGCGCCAGCAGCCACAGGGACTCTGGAAACACCATATATTTT. It yields the protein CASSHRDSGNTIYF.

V and J are TRBV14 and TRBJ2-1; TRBD2 matches 8 bases. Trimming removed 4 bases from V and 0 bases from J; junction bases left unmatched: 20. Germline V lookup: CDR1 SGHDN, CDR2 FVKESK. There are 21 residues in the CDR3. In nucleotides, the CDR3 is TGTGCCAGCAGCCCCTCTCGCCCCGGGACTAGAGGGGCAAGCTCCTACAATGAGCAGTTCTTC. Its translation is CASSPSRPGTRGASSYNEQFF.